The 23 T cell receptor beta chains reported below all come from one sample, sequenced in a study of cytomegalovirus exposure and HLA in healthy donors. The PCR had 60 Vbeta and 13 Jbeta primers. The method was immunoSEQ multiplex PCR; TCRdb's version includes in-frame clones alone and lacks a portion of them. The sample has about 110,000 clones; roughly four fifths are singletons. Sequenced material: PBMCs. The source of these receptors is a male donor in good health and CMV-seropositive.

This clone was recorded a few times. V and J are TRBV7-9 and TRBJ2-7; a weak D match, TRBD2 (5 bases). V was cut by 5 bases and J by 1 base, with 12 bases left in between. This CDR3 is built from 14 residues. CDR1 SEHNR and CDR2 FQNEAQ come from the germline V gene (reference sequence). This chain's CDR3 is CASSPSGKSYEQYF. CDR3 DNA sequence: TGTGCCAGCAGCCCATCCGGGAAATCCTACGAGCAGTACTTC.

This clone was picked up a small number of times. The V and J genes are TRBV6-4 and TRBJ2-1; the match to TRBD2 covers 10 bases. The CDR3 sequence is 14 residues long. V trimming: 6 bases; J trimming: 3 bases; junction bases outside the gene matches: 2. Germline loops: CDR1 MRHNA, CDR2 SNTAGT. CDR3 loop: CASSLAGDYNEQFF. CDR3 DNA sequence: TGTGCCAGCAGCCTAGCGGGGGACTACAATGAGCAGTTCTTC.

Details on this clone: The junction and the germline gene differ at one end; a read error may be behind it. The V gene is TRBV4-2, the J gene TRBJ1-2; the match to TRBD1 covers 9 bases. Germline CDR1 is LGHNA and CDR2 is YNFKEQ. This CDR3 has 15 amino acids. The CDR3 loop is CASSRPGQGIDGYPF. The CDR3, as DNA: TGTGCCAGCAGCCGCCCGGGACAGGGTATCGATGGCTACCCCTTC.

The chain couples TRBV29-1 to TRBJ2-1; 7 nucleotides agree with TRBD2. The J segment lost 5 bases and the V segment lost 7 bases, leaving 11 bases of the junction unmatched. CDR1 and CDR2 from the germline V gene are SQVTM and ANQGSEA. The CDR3 runs 14 residues. The CDR3 nucleotides read TGCAGCGCCCTGGGAGGGGACTTCCACAATGAGCAGTTCTTC. Its translation is CSALGGDFHNEQFF.

The CDR3 sequence: CASSLGTGDGYTF. DNA for the CDR3: TGCGCCAGCAGCCTCGGGACAGGGGATGGCTACACCTTC. The chain uses TRBV4-3 and TRBJ1-2, with TRBD1 matching 10 bases. The V gene's germline CDR1 is LGHNA and CDR2 YSLEER. The CDR3 is 13 amino acids. Trimming at V came to 4 bases and at J to 6 bases, leaving 2 bases not matched to a gene.

V usage is TRBV7-6 and J usage is TRBJ2-1, with TRBD1 identical over 7 bases. Trimming took 5 bases from V and 1 from J; bases not matched to a gene: 5. The germline CDR1 and CDR2 sequences are SGHVS and FNYEAQ. There are 15 residues in the CDR3. In DNA, the CDR3 is TGTGCCAGCAGCCACACAGGGGCGTCCTACAATGAGCAGTTCTTC. Translating gives CASSHTGASYNEQFF.

This chain joins TRBV18 and TRBJ1-4; tentatively, D is TRBD1 (5 bases). CDR3 length: 13 residues. Between the trimmed V and J ends, which lost 3 bases and 12 bases, there was a span of 14 bases. CDR1 and CDR2 (germline): KGHSH, LQKENI. The CDR3 DNA reads TGTGCCAGCTCACCCTCCCGGGGGGAAGAACTGTTTTTT. This gives the protein CASSPSRGEELFF. The full variable domain, its missing parts supplied by reference TRBV18 and TRBJ1-4, is NAGVMQNPRHLVRRRGQEARLRCSPMKGHSHVYWYRQLPEEGLKFMVYLQKENIIDESGMPKERFSAEFPKEGPSILRIQQVVRGDSAAYFCASSPSRGEELFFGSGTQLSVL.

This clone has just one count. The genes are TRBV6-5 and TRBJ1-1; 8 bases match TRBD1. The CDR3 spans 15 residues. Looked up from germline, CDR1 is MNHEY and CDR2 is SVGAGI. V lost 2 bases to trimming and J lost 1 base; unmatched junction nucleotides: 3. CDR3 sequence: CASSYTGGPNTEAFF. The CDR3 DNA reads TGTGCCAGCAGTTACACAGGGGGGCCGAACACTGAAGCTTTCTTT.

The rearrangement links TRBV19 to TRBJ1-6, with TRBD1 matching over 11 bases. This CDR3 contains 16 residues. Germline V gene lookup returns CDR1 LNHDA and CDR2 SQIVND (reference sequence). Trimming took 1 base from V and 10 from J; bases not matched to a gene: 6. CDR3 DNA: TGTGCCAGTAGTATAGTCGGGACAGGGGGTTACTCACCCCTCCACTTT. Protein product: CASSIVGTGGYSPLHF.

The V gene is TRBV11-2, the J gene TRBJ2-3, with D possibly TRBD2 on 6 matching bases. Germline V gene data show CDR1 as SGHAT and CDR2 as FQNNGV. V was shortened by 5 bases and J by 0 bases, with 15 bases between the two germline ends. This CDR3 is built from 16 residues. CDR3 in amino acids: CASSPGTLSSTDTQYF. In nucleotides, the CDR3 is TGTGCCAGCAGCCCCGGGACTCTCTCTAGCACAGATACGCAGTATTTT.

This rearrangement joins TRBV4-2 to TRBJ2-5, with TRBD1 as a possible D gene (6 bases). CDR3 length: 17 amino acids. V was shortened by 0 bases and J by 6 bases, with 20 bases between the two germline ends. Germline V gene data show CDR1 as LGHNA and CDR2 as YNFKEQ. The CDR3 bases are TGTGCCAGCAGCCAAGATAGAGTAGGAACAGGGTGGCAGACCCAGTACTTC. Protein: CASSQDRVGTGWQTQYF.

The V gene is TRBV2, the J gene TRBJ2-5; 7 positions agree with TRBD1. The DNA end is more similar to TRBJ2-7, so the J call may be wrong. Germline-derived CDR1 and CDR2 are SNHLY and FYNNEI. This CDR3 has 14 amino acids. The CDR3, as DNA: TGTGCCAGCAGGCTTGGACAGGCACCCTACGAGCAGTACTTC. This gives the protein CASRLGQAPYEQYF.

The chain is built from TRBV7-9 and TRBJ1-4, with TRBD1 matching over 8 bases. This CDR3 spans 14 amino acids. In germline, CDR1 is SEHNR, CDR2 FQNEAQ (reference sequence). Trimming at V came to 5 bases and at J to 12 bases, leaving 11 bases not matched to a gene. The CDR3 DNA reads TGTGCCAGCAGCCCCGGACAGGGATGGGGGCAACTGTTTTTT. It specifies CASSPGQGWGQLFF.

The CDR3 spells CASSPDRGNQPQHF. CDR3 DNA: TGTGCCAGCAGTCCCGACAGGGGCAATCAGCCCCAGCATTTT. The V call is TRBV6-5, the J call TRBJ1-5; 7 positions match TRBD1. V shed 5 bases and J 2 bases; nucleotides not matched to a gene: 3. In germline, CDR1 is MNHEY, CDR2 SVGAGI. This CDR3 is built from 14 residues.

This chain uses TRBV18 with TRBJ2-5; D possibly corresponds to TRBD1 (5 bases). The germline V gene encodes CDR1 KGHSH and CDR2 LQKENI. V dropped 4 bases and J dropped 3 bases, with 18 bases sitting between them. The CDR3 is 16 residues long. The CDR3 reads CASSLNSGSIEETQYF. In DNA, the CDR3 is TGTGCCAGCTCACTTAATTCAGGGTCGATCGAAGAGACCCAGTACTTC.

The J gene is TRBJ1-1, the V gene TRBV28; tentative D call: TRBD1 (6 bases). CDR3 length: 16 residues. Germline values: CDR1 MDHEN, CDR2 SYDVKM. The V end was cut by 6 bases, the J end by 0 bases, with 17 bases between. The DNA for the CDR3 is TGTGCCAGCAGCTCGGGGGGCCTTACTATGAACACTGAAGCTTTCTTT. Amino acid sequence: CASSSGGLTMNTEAFF.

This chain joins TRBV19 and TRBJ2-3; D possibly corresponds to TRBD1 (6 bases). V dropped 7 bases and J dropped 7 bases, with 24 bases sitting between them. Germline V gene lookup returns CDR1 LNHDA and CDR2 SQIVND (reference sequence). The CDR3 totals 16 residues. DNA of the CDR3: TGTGCCAGTACCTCTACAAAGGCACAGGGAATCCATACGCAGTATTTT. The encoded protein is CASTSTKAQGIHTQYF.

The chain recombines TRBV6-5 with TRBJ1-2, with D possibly TRBD1 on 5 matching bases. CDR1 MNHEY and CDR2 SVGAGI come from the germline V gene. The CDR3 is 15 residues long. V was clipped by 2 bases and J by 7 bases, with 17 bases between them. This chain's CDR3 is CASSYRDTGGCGYTF. Here the CDR3 DNA reads TGTGCCAGCAGTTACCGAGATACGGGGGGTTGTGGCTACACCTTC.

The chain recombines TRBV19 with TRBJ1-5; 9 bases line up with TRBD1. Germline V gene sequence: CDR1 LNHDA, CDR2 SQIVND (reference sequence). The CDR3 length is 17 residues. With V trimmed by 6 bases and J by 0 bases, 9 bases remained unmatched. Written as DNA, the CDR3 is TGTGCCAGTAGAGGAACAGGGGGCGGGTATAGCAATCAGCCCCAGCATTTT. It is translated as CASRGTGGGYSNQPQHF.

V is TRBV5-1 and J is TRBJ1-2, with no clear D. V gave up 0 bases and J gave up 8 bases, with 11 bases separating them. The CDR3 has 13 residues. Per the germline V gene, CDR1 is SGHRS and CDR2 is YFSETQ. The CDR3 protein is CASSLAPVLGYTF. For the CDR3, the DNA is TGCGCCAGCAGCTTGGCCCCTGTGTTGGGCTACACCTTC.

The rearrangement links TRBV5-1 to TRBJ2-1, with TRBD2 matching 9 bases. This CDR3 is built from 16 residues. The germline V gene has CDR1 SGHRS and CDR2 YFSETQ. Germline trimming cut 4 bases from V and 1 base from J; bases unmatched to any gene: 6. The CDR3 nucleotides read TGCGCCAGCAGCCCAACTAGCGGGCCTTCCTACAATGAGCAGTTCTTC. Its protein product is CASSPTSGPSYNEQFF.

This sequence joins TRBV9 and TRBJ2-3; 8 bases align to TRBD2. J was trimmed by 5 bases and V by 0 bases; bases with no gene match: 8. CDR1 SGDLS and CDR2 YYNGEE come from the germline V gene. The CDR3 has 16 residues. The chain's CDR3 is CASSVVDSGKLDTQYF. The CDR3 nucleotides are TGTGCCAGCAGCGTAGTAGATAGCGGGAAGTTAGATACGCAGTATTTT. Full variable domain (outside the CDR3, taken from reference TRBV9 and TRBJ2-3): DSGVTQTPKHLITATGQRVTLRCSPRSGDLSVYWYQQSLDQGLQFLIQYYNGEERAKGNILERFSAQQFPDLHSELNLSSLELGDSALYFCASSVVDSGKLDTQYFGPGTRLTVL.

The V and J genes are TRBV27 and TRBJ1-5; 7 bases match TRBD1. CDR1 and CDR2 (germline): MNHEY, SMNVEV (reference sequence). The J segment lost 6 bases and the V segment lost 4 bases, leaving 15 bases of the junction unmatched. The CDR3 totals 17 residues. The CDR3 is CASSSLPVQGYSQPQHF. DNA for the CDR3: TGTGCCAGCAGTTCGCTTCCGGTACAGGGGTACAGTCAGCCCCAGCATTTT.